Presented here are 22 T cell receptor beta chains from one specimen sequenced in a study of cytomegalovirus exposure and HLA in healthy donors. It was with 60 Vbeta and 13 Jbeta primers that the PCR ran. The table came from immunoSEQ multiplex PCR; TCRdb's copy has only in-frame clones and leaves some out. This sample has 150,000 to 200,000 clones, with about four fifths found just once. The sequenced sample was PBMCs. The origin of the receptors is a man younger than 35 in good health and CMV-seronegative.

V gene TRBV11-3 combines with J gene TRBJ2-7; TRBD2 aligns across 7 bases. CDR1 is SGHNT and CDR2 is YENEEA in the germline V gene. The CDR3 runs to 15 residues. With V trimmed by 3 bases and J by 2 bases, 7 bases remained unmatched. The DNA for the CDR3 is TGTGCCAGCAGCTTGGGGACGGGGGGACCCTACGAGCAGTACTTC. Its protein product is CASSLGTGGPYEQYF.

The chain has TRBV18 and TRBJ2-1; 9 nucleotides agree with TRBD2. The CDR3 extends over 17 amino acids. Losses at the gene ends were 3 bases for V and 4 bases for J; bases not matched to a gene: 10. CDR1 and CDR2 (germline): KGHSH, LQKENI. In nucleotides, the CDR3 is TGTGCCAGCTCACCCACCCTACTAGCGGGCTTTTACAATGAGCAGTTCTTC. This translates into CASSPTLLAGFYNEQFF. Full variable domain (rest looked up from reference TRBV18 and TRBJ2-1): NAGVMQNPRHLVRRRGQEARLRCSPMKGHSHVYWYRQLPEEGLKFMVYLQKENIIDESGMPKERFSAEFPKEGPSILRIQQVVRGDSAAYFCASSPTLLAGFYNEQFFGPGTRLTVL.

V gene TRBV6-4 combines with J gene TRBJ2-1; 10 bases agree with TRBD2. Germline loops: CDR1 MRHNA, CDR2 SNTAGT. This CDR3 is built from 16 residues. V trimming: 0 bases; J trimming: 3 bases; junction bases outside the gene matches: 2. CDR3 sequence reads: CASSDSSSGGYNEQFF. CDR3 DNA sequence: TGTGCCAGCAGTGACTCCTCTAGCGGGGGCTACAATGAGCAGTTCTTC.

The CDR3 sequence: CASSLAGGNEKLFF. The CDR3 bases are TGTGCCAGCAGTTTAGCAGGGGGAAATGAAAAACTGTTTTTT. J is TRBJ1-4 and V is TRBV28; 7 bases are a match to TRBD1. The CDR3 contains 14 residues. After removal of 2 bases from V and 5 bases from J, the junction contained 2 bases not matched to a gene. CDR1 and CDR2 from the germline V gene are MDHEN and SYDVKM.

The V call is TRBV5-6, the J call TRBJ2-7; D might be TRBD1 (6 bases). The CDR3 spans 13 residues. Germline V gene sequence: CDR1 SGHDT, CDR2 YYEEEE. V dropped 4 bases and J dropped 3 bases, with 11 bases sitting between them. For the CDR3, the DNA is TGTGCCAGCAGCCGAACAGGGTTCTACGAGCAGTACTTC. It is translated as CASSRTGFYEQYF. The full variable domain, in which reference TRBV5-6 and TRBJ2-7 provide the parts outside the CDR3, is DAGVTQSPTHLIKTRGQQVTLRCSPKSGHDTVSWYQQALGQGPQFIFQYYEEEERQRGNFPDRFSGHQFPNYSSELNVNALLLGDSALYLCASSRTGFYEQYFGPGTRLTVT.

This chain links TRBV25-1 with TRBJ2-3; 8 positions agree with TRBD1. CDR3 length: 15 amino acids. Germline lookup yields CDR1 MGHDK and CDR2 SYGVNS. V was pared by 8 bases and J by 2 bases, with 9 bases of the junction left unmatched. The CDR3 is CASEARDRITDTQYF. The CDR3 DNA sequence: TGTGCCAGCGAAGCCCGGGACAGGATCACAGATACGCAGTATTTT.

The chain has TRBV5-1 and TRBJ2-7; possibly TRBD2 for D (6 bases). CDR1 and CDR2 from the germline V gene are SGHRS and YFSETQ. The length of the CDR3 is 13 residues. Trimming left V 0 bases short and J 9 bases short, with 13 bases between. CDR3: CASSLAGEAGQYF. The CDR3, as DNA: TGCGCCAGCAGCTTGGCTGGGGAGGCTGGGCAGTACTTC.

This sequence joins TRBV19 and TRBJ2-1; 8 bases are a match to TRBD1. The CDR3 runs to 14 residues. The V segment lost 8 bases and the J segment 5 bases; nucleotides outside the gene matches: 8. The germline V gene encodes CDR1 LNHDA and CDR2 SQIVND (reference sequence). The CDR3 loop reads CASWDRQPNNEQFF. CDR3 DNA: TGTGCCAGTTGGGACAGGCAACCTAACAATGAGCAGTTCTTC.

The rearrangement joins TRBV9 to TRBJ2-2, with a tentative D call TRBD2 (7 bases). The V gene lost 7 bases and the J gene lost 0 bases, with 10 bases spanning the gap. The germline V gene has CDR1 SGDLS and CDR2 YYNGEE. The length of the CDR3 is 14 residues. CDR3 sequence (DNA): TGTGCCAGCGGGGGGGCCTCGAACACCGGGGAGCTGTTTTTT. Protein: CASGGASNTGELFF.

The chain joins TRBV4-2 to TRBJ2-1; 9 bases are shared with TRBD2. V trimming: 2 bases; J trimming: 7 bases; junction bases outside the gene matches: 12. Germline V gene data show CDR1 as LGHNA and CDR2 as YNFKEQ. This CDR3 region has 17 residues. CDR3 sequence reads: CASSQRLWREGENEQFF. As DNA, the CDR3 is TGTGCCAGCAGCCAACGCTTGTGGCGGGAGGGCGAAAATGAGCAGTTCTTC.

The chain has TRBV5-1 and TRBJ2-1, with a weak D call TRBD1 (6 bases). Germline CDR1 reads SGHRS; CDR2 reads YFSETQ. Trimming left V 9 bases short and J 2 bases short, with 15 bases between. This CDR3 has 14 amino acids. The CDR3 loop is CATSRAGAYNEQFF. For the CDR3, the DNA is TGCGCCACAAGCCGGGCAGGGGCCTACAATGAGCAGTTCTTC.

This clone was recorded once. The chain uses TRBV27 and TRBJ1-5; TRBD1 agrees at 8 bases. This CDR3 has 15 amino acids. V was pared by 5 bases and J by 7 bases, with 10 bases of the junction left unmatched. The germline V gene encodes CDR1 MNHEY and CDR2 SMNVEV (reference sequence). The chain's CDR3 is CASSTHDRGRQPQHF. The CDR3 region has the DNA TGTGCCAGCAGTACCCATGACAGGGGAAGGCAGCCCCAGCATTTT.

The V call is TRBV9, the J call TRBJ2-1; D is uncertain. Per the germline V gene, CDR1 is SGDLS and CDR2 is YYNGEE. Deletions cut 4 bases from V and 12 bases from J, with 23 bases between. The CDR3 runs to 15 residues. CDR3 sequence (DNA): TGTGCCAGCAGCCCCCGGATGGAGTTCGGTTTGGGGCAGTTCTTC. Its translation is CASSPRMEFGLGQFF.

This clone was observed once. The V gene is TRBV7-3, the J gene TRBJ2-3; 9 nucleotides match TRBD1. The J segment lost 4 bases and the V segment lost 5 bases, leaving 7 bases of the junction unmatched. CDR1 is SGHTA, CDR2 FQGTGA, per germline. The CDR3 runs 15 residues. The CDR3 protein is CASSPGTGRSDTQYF. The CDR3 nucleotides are TGTGCCAGCAGCCCAGGGACAGGGAGGTCAGATACGCAGTATTTT.

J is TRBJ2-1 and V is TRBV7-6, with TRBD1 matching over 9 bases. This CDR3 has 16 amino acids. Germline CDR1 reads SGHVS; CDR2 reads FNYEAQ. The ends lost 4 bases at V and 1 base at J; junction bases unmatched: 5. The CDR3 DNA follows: TGTGCCAGCAGCTCTACCGGGACAGGGTCCTACAATGAGCAGTTCTTC. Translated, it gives CASSSTGTGSYNEQFF.

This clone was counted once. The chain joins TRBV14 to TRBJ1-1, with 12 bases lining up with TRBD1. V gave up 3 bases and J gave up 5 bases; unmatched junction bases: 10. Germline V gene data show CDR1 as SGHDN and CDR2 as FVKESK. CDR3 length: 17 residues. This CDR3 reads CASSHGTGGSYRTEAFF. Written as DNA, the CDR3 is TGTGCCAGCAGCCATGGGACAGGGGGCTCTTATCGGACTGAAGCTTTCTTT.

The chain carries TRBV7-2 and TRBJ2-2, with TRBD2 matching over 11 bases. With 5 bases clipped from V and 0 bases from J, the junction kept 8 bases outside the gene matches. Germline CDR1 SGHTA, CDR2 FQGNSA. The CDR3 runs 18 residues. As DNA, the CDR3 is TGTGCCAGCAGCAATCCCCCGGGACTAGCGGCGAACACCGGGGAGCTGTTTTTT. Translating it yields CASSNPPGLAANTGELFF.

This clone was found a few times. CDR3 sequence reads: CASSLALGGTYNEQFF. CDR3 in DNA: TGTGCCAGCAGCTTGGCCCTGGGGGGAACCTACAATGAGCAGTTCTTC. The chain combines TRBV5-6 with TRBJ2-1; D might be TRBD2 (6 bases). V was pared by 0 bases and J by 2 bases, with 12 bases between. The CDR3 extends over 16 amino acids. CDR1 and CDR2 from the germline V gene are SGHDT and YYEEEE.

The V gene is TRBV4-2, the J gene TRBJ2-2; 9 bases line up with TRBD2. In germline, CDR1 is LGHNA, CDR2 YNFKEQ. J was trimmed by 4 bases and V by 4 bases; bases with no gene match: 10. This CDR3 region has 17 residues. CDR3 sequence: CASSPNSGSGVTGELFF. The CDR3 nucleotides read TGTGCCAGCAGCCCAAATAGCGGGAGCGGCGTCACCGGGGAGCTGTTTTTT.

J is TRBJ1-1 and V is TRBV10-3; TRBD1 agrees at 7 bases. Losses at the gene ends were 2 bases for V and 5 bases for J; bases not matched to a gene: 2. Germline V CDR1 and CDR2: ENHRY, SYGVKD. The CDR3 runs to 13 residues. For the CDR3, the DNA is TGTGCCATCAGTGAGGGCAGGGGGACTGAAGCTTTCTTT. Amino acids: CAISEGRGTEAFF.

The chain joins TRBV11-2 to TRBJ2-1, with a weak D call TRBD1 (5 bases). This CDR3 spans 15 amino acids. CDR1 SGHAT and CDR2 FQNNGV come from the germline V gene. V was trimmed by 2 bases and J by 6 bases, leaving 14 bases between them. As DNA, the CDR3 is TGTGCCAGCAGCTTATGGGGCAGGGTGGGCAATGAGCAGTTCTTC. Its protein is CASSLWGRVGNEQFF.

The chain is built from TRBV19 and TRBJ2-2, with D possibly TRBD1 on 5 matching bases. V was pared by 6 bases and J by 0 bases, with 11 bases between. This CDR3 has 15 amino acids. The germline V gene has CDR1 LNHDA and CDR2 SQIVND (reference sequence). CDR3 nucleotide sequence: TGTGCCAGTAGCTTCCAGGGATCGAACACCGGGGAGCTGTTTTTT. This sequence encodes CASSFQGSNTGELFF.